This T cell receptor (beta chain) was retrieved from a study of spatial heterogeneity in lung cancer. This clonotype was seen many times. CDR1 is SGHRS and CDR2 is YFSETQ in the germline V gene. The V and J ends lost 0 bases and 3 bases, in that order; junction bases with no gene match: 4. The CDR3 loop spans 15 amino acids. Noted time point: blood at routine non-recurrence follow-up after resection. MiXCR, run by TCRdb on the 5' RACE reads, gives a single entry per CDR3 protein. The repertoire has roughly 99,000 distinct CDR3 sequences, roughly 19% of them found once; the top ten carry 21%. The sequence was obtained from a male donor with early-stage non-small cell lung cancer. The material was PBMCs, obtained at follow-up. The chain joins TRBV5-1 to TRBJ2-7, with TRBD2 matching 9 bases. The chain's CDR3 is CASSLEPSGVYEQYF. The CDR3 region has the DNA TGCGCCAGCAGCTTGGAACCTAGCGGGGTCTACGAGCAGTACTTC.